Each of the 2 T cell receptor beta chains below was sequenced from the same sample in a study of blood T cell repertoires in COVID-19. The repertoire was sequenced with immunoSEQ multiplex PCR; TCRdb's copy has only in-frame clones and lacks some. The repertoire includes approximately 110,000 clones, approximately 78% of them detected once, and roughly 7.9% sits in the top ten. Material for sequencing was peripheral blood. These TCRs come from a man between 65 and 79 years old with acute or convalescent COVID-19.

The chain couples TRBV25-1 to TRBJ2-3, with D possibly being TRBD2 (6 bases). Trimming removed 5 bases from V and 4 bases from J, with 13 bases in between. The CDR3 totals 14 residues. Germline assignment: CDR1 MGHDK and CDR2 SYGVNS. The CDR3 DNA follows: TGTGCCAGCAGTAACCCTAGCGAGTCAGATACGCAGTATTTT. Amino acid sequence: CASSNPSESDTQYF. Supplemented by reference TRBV25-1 and TRBJ2-3, the full variable domain reads EADIYQTPRYLVIGTGKKITLECSQTMGHDKMYWYQQDPGMELHLIHYSYGVNSTEKGDLSSESTVSRIRTEHFPLTLESARPSHTSQYLCASSNPSESDTQYFGPGTRLTVL.

CDR3 loop: CASSTRLSGELFF. In nucleotides, the CDR3 is TGTGCCAGCAGTACTCGGTTGAGCGGGGAGCTGTTTTTT. The J gene is TRBJ2-2, the V gene TRBV6-5; D unclear. Germline V lookup: CDR1 MNHEY, CDR2 SVGAGI. The length of the CDR3 is 13 residues. With 5 bases removed from V and 7 bases from J, the gap between germline ends came to 11 bases.